This TCR beta chain was found in a study of graft-versus-host responses after intestinal transplantation (dated by TCRdb to about 2021). About the full investigation: Multivisceral, liver-intestinal, or isolated intestinal transplants were received by the recipients. Every recipient was given anti-thymocyte globulin induction, followed by about 3 years of maintenance tacrolimus and steroids. Graft-versus-host and host-versus-graft alloreactive T cell clones were tracked in the graft, circulation and bone marrow after intestinal transplantation using bulk TCR-beta CDR3 sequencing. Alloreactive clones were identified by sequencing pre-transplant mixed lymphocyte reaction products and comparing them with unstimulated pre-transplant donor and recipient T cells. Of the roughly 23 intestinal transplant recipients enrolled in the cohort, one of whom was a retransplant, a few patients without pretransplant specimens were excluded. Donor T cell macrochimerism was defined as a peak of at least 4% donor T cells among recipient peripheral blood mononuclear cells. Rather than going through the commercial service, samples from three later patients were sequenced in-house on an Illumina MiSeq and processed with MiXCR. Broader findings and caveats from the paper: GvH clones were detected in recipient bone marrow, and some appeared earlier in ileal mucosa or blood, consistent with an intestinal mucosal origin. Peak levels of circulating GvH clones were associated with declines in HvG clones early after transplant. The conclusions were limited by the relatively low number and heterogeneity of the intestinal transplant patients. In the allografts of patients with donor T cell macrochimerism, GvH to HvG T cell clonal ratios were high.

Library preparation employed the immunoSEQ multiplex PCR assay. For most patients, genomic DNA was isolated with the Qiagen DNeasy Blood and Tissue Kit and sent frozen to Adaptive Biotechnologies for TCR sequencing. For most patients, genomic DNA was subjected to high-throughput TCR-beta CDR3 sequencing by Adaptive Biotechnologies. The published analysis was carried out like this. TCR sequencing data for roughly 18 patients were retrieved from Adaptive's ImmunoSEQ software; three other patients were processed with MiXCR and VDJtools. To correct CD4 versus CD8 sorting errors, sequences present in both subsets at a frequency ratio below 5:1 were removed. Because the origin of CDR3 nucleotide sequences shared between donor and recipient could not be assigned, those sequences were removed. To be classed as alloreactive, a clone needed at least 2-fold expansion over unstimulated cells and a minimum CFSE-low frequency of 0.002% (template counts) or 0.001% (read counts). A clone was considered mappable if detected in the sequenced pre-transplant spleen, lymph node, or MLR CFSE-low populations of the donor or recipient. The cumulative frequency of alloreactive clones was calculated as a percentage of all sequences, weighted by copy number. TCRdb retrieved this table from immuneACCESS and kept in-frame rearrangements only. Not all clones are present; in checked studies, unresolved V genes account for under half, and no reason is known for the remainder. V and J calls and clone size are copied from that table; D and trimming were computed from the DNA. The sample data list roughly 120,000 clones, and over 75% of these were observed just once. The leading ten clones occupy about 0.18% of the sample.

Sample time point, as interpreted from the label and publication: cells obtained before transplantation from donor or recipient. CD3+CD4+ and CD3+CD8+ populations were FACS-sorted from unstimulated pre-transplant donor and recipient cells taken from spleen or lymph nodes. V drops 2 bases and J drops 4 bases, leaving 14 bases in between. As encoded in the germline V gene, CDR1 is ENHRY while CDR2 is SYGVKD. CDR3 length: 16 amino acids, cysteine to phenylalanine. Only the CDR3 DNA stays, 48 bases, in frame from base 1. With respect to this clone: The target of this receptor is not known. Base quality data are lacking; no much larger clone is found one base away.

Sequenced here: unstimulated CD4+ T cells sorted from spleen or lymph node cells, sampled before intestinal transplant. In this chain, TRBV10-3 is recombined with TRBJ2-2; TRBD1 could be the D gene, as 6 bases match. The receptor was isolated from a human donor who received an intestinal transplant. This receptor carries the CDR3 CAISETPGTPTGELFF. The sequenced DNA is TGTGCCATCAGTGAGACCCCCGGGACACCCACCGGGGAGCTGTTTTTT.